A selection of T cell receptor beta chains follows, all from one sample in a study of cytomegalovirus exposure and HLA in healthy donors. The method was immunoSEQ multiplex PCR; TCRdb's version includes in-frame clones alone and lacks a portion of them. The profile shows about 98,000 clones, roughly two thirds of them singletons. Specimen: PBMCs. The receptor source for this set is a female donor in good health and CMV-seronegative. Each CDR3 is given with its conserved first and last residue. Fields, in order: V gene, D gene, clone size, J gene, CDR3 protein, CDR3 DNA. A D gene is named only where the DNA matches it firmly. Only part of the rows carry a size: once, few, many, or a class if the clone is expanded.

TRBV13	TRBD1	NA	TRBJ2-3	CASSSAQGATDTQYF	TGTGCCAGCAGCTCCGCTCAGGGGGCAACAGATACGCAGTATTTT
TRBV13	NA	NA	TRBJ2-1	CASSSGLQTPSSYNEQFF	TGTGCCAGCAGCTCAGGACTCCAAACCCCTAGCTCCTACAATGAGCAGTTCTTC
TRBV7-9	TRBD2	once	TRBJ2-2	CASSRPKREVHTGELFF	TGTGCCAGCAGCCGTCCAAAGCGGGAAGTGCACACCGGGGAGCTGTTTTTT
TRBV30	TRBD1	NA	TRBJ1-5	CAWATTAGTGDPQHF	TGTGCCTGGGCCACCACCGCCGGGACAGGGGATCCCCAGCATTTT
TRBV28	NA	NA	TRBJ2-5	CASSLNSETQYF	TGTGCCAGCAGTTTAAACTCCGAGACCCAGTACTTC
TRBV27	TRBD1	NA	TRBJ2-7	CASSPGQGRSHEQYF	TGTGCCAGCAGTCCCGGACAGGGAAGGTCCCACGAGCAGTACTTC
TRBV14	NA	NA	TRBJ1-1	CASSQGSYRQPNTEAFF	TGTGCCAGCAGCCAAGGGTCTTATCGACAGCCCAACACTGAAGCTTTCTTT
TRBV7-2	NA	NA	TRBJ1-2	CASILSGGYGYTF	TGTGCCAGCATATTGTCGGGAGGCTATGGCTACACCTTC
TRBV19	TRBD1	few	TRBJ2-3	CASSMDRGREDTQYF	TGTGCCAGTAGTATGGACAGGGGAAGGGAAGATACGCAGTATTTT
TRBV7-9	TRBD2	NA	TRBJ2-5	CASSGREVETQYF	TGTGCCAGCAGCGGGAGGGAGGTAGAGACCCAGTACTTC
TRBV4-3	TRBD2	NA	TRBJ2-7	CASSQGVGRVDEQYF	TGCGCCAGCAGCCAAGGGGTGGGGAGGGTTGACGAGCAGTACTTC
TRBV28	NA	NA	TRBJ1-5	CASSLRGSDQPQHF	TGTGCCAGCAGTTTACGGGGGTCTGATCAGCCCCAGCATTTT
TRBV10-2	NA	few	TRBJ2-2	CASSESRFGGELFF	TGCGCCAGCAGTGAATCGCGCTTCGGCGGGGAGCTGTTTTTT
TRBV19	TRBD1	NA	TRBJ1-2	CASTSQGARANYGYTF	TGTGCCAGTACCTCACAGGGGGCGCGGGCTAACTATGGCTACACCTTC
TRBV4-3	NA	few	TRBJ1-1	CASSQEDAENTEAFF	TGCGCCAGCAGCCAAGAGGATGCGGAAAACACTGAAGCTTTCTTT
TRBV28	NA	NA	TRBJ1-5	CASQDGGPFYQPQHF	TGTGCCAGCCAAGACGGGGGACCTTTTTATCAGCCCCAGCATTTT
TRBV15	NA	NA	TRBJ2-3	CATSRVFRGTDTQYF	TGTGCCACCAGCAGAGTATTTAGGGGGACAGATACGCAGTATTTT
TRBV7-2	TRBD1	NA	TRBJ2-1	CASSPQGGTGRYNEQFF	TGTGCCAGCAGCCCCCAGGGCGGGACAGGCCGTTACAATGAGCAGTTCTTC
TRBV10-3	NA	NA	TRBJ1-3	CAISQTDSHSGNTIYF	TGTGCCATCAGCCAAACGGACAGCCACTCTGGAAACACCATATATTTT
TRBV4-3	TRBD2	NA	TRBJ2-3	CASSQGFGGGADTQYF	TGCGCCAGCAGCCAAGGTTTCGGCGGGGGGGCAGATACGCAGTATTTT
TRBV21-1	NA	NA	TRBJ2-6	CASSKGDREYSGANVLTF	TGTGCCAGCAGCAAAGGGGACAGGGAATACTCTGGGGCCAACGTCCTGACTTTC
TRBV5-6	NA	NA	TRBJ1-2	CASSPTVAKGYTF	TGTGCCAGCAGCCCGACAGTAGCTAAAGGCTACACCTTC
TRBV5-6	TRBD1	NA	TRBJ2-7	CASSHGQGAYEQYF	TGTGCCAGCAGCCACGGACAGGGGGCCTACGAGCAGTACTTC
TRBV6-4	NA	NA	TRBJ2-1	CASSEDLEFEQFF	TGTGCCAGCAGTGAAGATTTAGAGTTTGAGCAGTTCTTC
TRBV5-4	NA	NA	TRBJ2-5	CASSQGQGGETQYF	TGTGCCAGCAGCCAAGGACAGGGAGGGGAGACCCAGTACTTC
TRBV9	TRBD2	NA	TRBJ2-4	CASRRSGGAGIQYF	TGTGCCAGCAGAAGGAGCGGGGGGGCCGGCATTCAGTACTTC
TRBV7-2	TRBD2	NA	TRBJ2-1	CASSWAPSGGYNEQFF	TGTGCCAGCAGCTGGGCCCCTAGCGGGGGTTACAATGAGCAGTTCTTC
TRBV5-1	TRBD2	few	TRBJ2-1	CASSPIAGDEQFF	TGCGCCAGCAGTCCTATAGCGGGAGATGAGCAGTTCTTC
TRBV7-9	NA	NA	TRBJ2-1	CASSLVPQENNEQFF	TGTGCCAGCAGCTTAGTTCCGCAAGAGAACAATGAGCAGTTCTTC
TRBV11-3	NA	NA	TRBJ2-7	CASSLQAGYEQYF	TGTGCCAGCAGCCTGCAAGCGGGCTACGAGCAGTACTTC